The present T cell receptor (beta chain) was sequenced within a study of blood T cell repertoires in COVID-19 (dated by TCRdb to the early 2020s). Turning to the overall study: Samples from collaborators originated in the United States, Italy and Spain and spanned both the acute and convalescent phases of COVID-19. The material from the prospective study consisted of cDNA or gDNA derived from T cells, B-cell-depleted T cells, or PBMCs. Subjects who had been exposed to COVID-19, were actively infected with it, or had recovered from it provided the deeply sampled blood TCRbeta repertoires that made up the dataset. The repertoires were released in a freely available public database intended as a resource for research on the immune response to SARS-CoV-2. The samples were drawn from two sources: the first 160 participants of the ongoing ImmuneRACE study, and 950 to 1,500 subjects contributed by 6 global collaborators. The sample metadata nearly always contained a de-identified subject ID, COVID-19 status, age in years and sex. Where HLA class I and class II types were available, the types were taken from metadata supplied by the sample provider, not from assay-based typing. The full study reports these points: How much clinical and demographic metadata was included differed by source and by participant, and the metadata was provided uncurated.

As to this clone: What antigen it recognizes has not been identified. Base qualities are missing; no much larger clone stands one base away.

TCRbeta CDR3 regions were amplified from genomic DNA using the immunoSEQ Assay, a bias-controlled multiplex PCR. Under the source paper's analysis protocol: Within the assay, amplification of reference gene primers was used to estimate how many nucleated cells each sample contained. To quantify the absolute abundance of each unique TCRbeta CDR3 rearrangement, sequence reads were collapsed and filtered. For each sample, productive Simpson clonality was calculated as the square root of Simpson's diversity index over productive rearrangements. TCRdb obtained this table from immuneACCESS and retained in-frame rearrangements with V and J assigned. These tables miss some clones; where compared with another copy, unresolved V genes account for less than half of the shortfall, and the remainder is unexplained. That table furnishes V, J and clone size, whereas the DNA furnished D and trimming. Across this sample there are over 120,000 clones, with roughly nine tenths seen only once. Of the sample, about 1.5% falls within the top ten clones.

Each collaborating institution followed its own protocols to collect whole blood in K2EDTA tubes. For TCRbeta analysis, collaborator samples were shipped as frozen whole blood, as isolated PBMCs, or as DNA extracted from either sample type. Measured from the cysteine to the phenylalanine, the CDR3 is 17 residues long. Only the CDR3 part of the read is kept: 51 bases, read in frame from the first base. Trimming removed 2 bases from V and 5 bases from J; the gene matches leave 12 bases unexplained. CDR1 LNHDA and CDR2 SQIVND were looked up in the germline V gene (reference sequence). The sequence derives from a human donor in a cohort sampled during active COVID-19. The chain is assembled from TRBV19 and TRBJ2-1; 7 of the junction bases match TRBD2. Sequencing was performed on peripheral blood. The CDR3 has the sequence CASSIMAGAGPNNEQFF. In nucleotides, the sequence is TGTGCCAGTAGTATAATGGCGGGAGCGGGTCCTAACAATGAGCAGTTCTTC.